The 9 T cell receptor beta chains presented below share a single source sample, sequenced in a study of tumor and adjacent non-tumor tissue in lung cancer. This sample's RNA came from whole unsorted tissue. TCRbeta libraries were built with three rounds of nested PCR, modified from ARM-PCR. Each CDR3 protein gets one entry after TCRdb re-called the multiplex PCR reads with MiXCR. The sample has 130,000 or so distinct CDR3 sequences, 66% seen once; the top ten hold 9.5% to 15%. Sequenced: lung tumor tissue. These receptors were collected from a man in his thirties or forties with non-small cell lung cancer.

The chain has TRBV12-3 or TRBV12-4 and TRBJ2-4, with 11 bases matching TRBD2. The CDR3 is made up of 17 amino acids. J gave up 4 bases and V 5 bases, and 10 bases lay outside the gene matches. Here the CDR3 reads CASSPGLAGWGKNIQYF. The CDR3 region has the DNA TGTGCCAGCAGTCCAGGACTAGCGGGTTGGGGAAAAAACATTCAGTACTTC.

Concerning this clonotype itself: Since a much larger clone is just one base distant, this may be a read error. The chain links TRBV12-3 or TRBV12-4 to TRBJ2-1; D gene uncertain. The CDR3 sequence is 14 residues long. This CDR3 reads CASSLIRSNNEHFF. The DNA of the CDR3 is TGTGCCAGCAGTTTAATCAGGAGTAACAATGAGCACTTCTTC.

A note on this clonotype: The CDR3 carries no conserved terminal phenylalanine or tryptophan, so it likely arises from a read error. Because the CDR3's place on the DNA is in doubt, the DNA is left out and the CDR3 is given as listed by TCRdb. This rearrangement joins TRBV20-1 to TRBJ2-5; the DNA was not used to check the table's D call, TRBD1. Germline V lookup: CDR1 DFQATT, CDR2 SNEGSKA (reference sequence). The CDR3 extends over 17 residues, inclusive of both ends. The CDR3 sequence: CSARDGRRGVLQETQYS.

Of note for this clonotype: Possible read error: a much larger clone is one base away. V usage is TRBV20-1 and J usage is TRBJ1-4, with D unresolved. The germline V gene has CDR1 DFQATT and CDR2 SNEGSKA (reference sequence). Trimming left V 3 bases short and J 6 bases short, with 17 bases between. This CDR3 region has 15 residues. The CDR3 spells CSASDLARADEKLFF. Here the CDR3 DNA reads TGCAGTGCTAGCGATCTGGCAAGGGCGGATGAAAAACTGTTTTTT.

A remark on this clonotype: A read error may produce the germline difference seen at one junction end. This chain uses TRBV6-1 with TRBJ1-2, with D unresolved. CDR1 MNHNS and CDR2 SASEGT come from the germline V gene. The CDR3 totals 10 residues. CDR3 sequence: CASREDGYIF. CDR3 coding DNA: TGTGCCAGCAGGGAGGATGGTTACATCTTC.

Turning to this clonotype: The final CDR3 position lacks the conserved phenylalanine or tryptophan, pointing to a likely read error. The rearrangement links TRBV6-5 to TRBJ2-3; D perhaps matches TRBD2 (5 bases). The CDR3 spans 12 residues. The germline CDR1 and CDR2 sequences are MNHEY and SVGAGI. V shed 0 bases and J shed 9 bases, with 7 bases lying between them. CDR3 amino acids: CASSYSGDTQYV. The CDR3 DNA is TGTGCCAGCAGTTACTCGGGAGACACGCAGTATGTT.

With respect to this clonotype: One junction end disagrees with the germline gene, perhaps due to a read error. The chain recombines TRBV5-1 with TRBJ1-5, with D unclear. The germline CDR1 and CDR2 sequences are SGHRS and YFSETQ. This CDR3 region has 13 residues. The CDR3 sequence is CASSTDGNQPQHF. CDR3 DNA: TGTGCCAGCAGCACCGACGGCAATCAGCCCCAGCATTTT.

This clonotype came up many times. The V gene is TRBV7-8, the J gene TRBJ2-3; the match to TRBD2 covers 10 bases. The CDR3 extends over 16 amino acids. Germline V gene data show CDR1 as SGHVS and CDR2 as FQNEAQ. The J segment lost 0 bases and the V segment lost 5 bases, leaving 5 bases of the junction unmatched. CDR3 in DNA: TGTGCCAGCAGCCTCGGACTAGCGGTGAGCACAGATACGCAGTATTTT. Protein sequence: CASSLGLAVSTDTQYF.

Many counts were recorded for this clonotype. This chain uses TRBV12-3 or TRBV12-4 with TRBJ1-2; D is perhaps TRBD1 (6 bases). Trimming took 6 bases from V and 8 from J, leaving 13 bases between them. CDR3 length: 12 residues. CDR3 nucleotide sequence: TGTGCCAGCAGACTGGGGGGGGGCGGCTACACCTTC. Amino acid sequence: CASRLGGGGYTF.